A selection of T cell receptor beta chains follows, all from one sample in a study of OX40 agonist ivuxolimab in advanced cancers. Clones were sequenced by immunoSEQ multiplex PCR, and TCRdb holds only the in-frame ones, with some missing. The table shows fewer than 95,000 clones, with around nine tenths occurring only once. Sequencing used CD4+ or CD8+ T cells sorted from blood, obtained in a trial of the OX40 agonist ivuxolimab. The receptors stem from an adult with an advanced solid tumor such as melanoma, head and neck, liver or kidney cancer. The CDR3 runs from the conserved cysteine through the conserved F or W. Fields, in order: J gene, D gene, V gene, clone size, CDR3 protein, CDR3 DNA. D genes are given only for firm matches. The listing skips clone size in some rows; elsewhere it reads once, few, many or a size class.

J: TRBJ1-4; D: -; V: TRBV6-1; size: -; CDR3: CASSSRLRDEKLFF; DNA: TGTGCCAGCAGTTCCCGGTTAAGGGATGAAAAACTGTTTTTT
J: TRBJ1-4; D: TRBD1; V: TRBV5-3; size: -; CDR3: CARSLSRGIVEGREKLFF; DNA: TGTGCCAGAAGCTTAAGCAGGGGGATTGTAGAAGGACGAGAAAAACTGTTTTTT
J: TRBJ2-5; D: -; V: TRBV5-1; size: -; CDR3: CASSSQSGLAETQYF; DNA: TGCGCCAGCAGCTCTCAATCGGGACTTGCTGAGACCCAGTACTTC
J: TRBJ2-7; D: -; V: TRBV7-8; size: -; CDR3: CASVSTVGPYEQYF; DNA: TGTGCCAGCGTCTCCACGGTGGGACCTTACGAGCAGTACTTC
J: TRBJ1-3; D: -; V: TRBV11-2; size: -; CDR3: CASSGRGPGNTIYF; DNA: TGTGCCAGCAGCGGACGGGGTCCTGGAAACACCATATATTTT
J: TRBJ1-1; D: -; V: TRBV5-4; size: -; CDR3: CASSSPGSLNTEAFF; DNA: TGTGCCAGCAGCTCCCCGGGGAGTTTGAACACTGAAGCTTTCTTT
J: TRBJ2-1; D: -; V: TRBV6-1; size: -; CDR3: CASSESTSGYNEQFF; DNA: TGTGCCAGCAGTGAGTCCACCTCTGGGTACAATGAGCAGTTCTTC
J: TRBJ2-3; D: TRBD2; V: TRBV5-4; size: -; CDR3: CASRTIGRGMGDTQYF; DNA: TGTGCCAGCAGGACCATTGGGCGGGGGATGGGAGATACGCAGTATTTT
J: TRBJ2-7; D: TRBD2; V: TRBV7-9; size: -; CDR3: CASSLGLAGNHEQYF; DNA: TGTGCCAGCAGCTTGGGACTAGCGGGAAATCACGAGCAGTACTTC
J: TRBJ1-1; D: -; V: TRBV7-2; size: -; CDR3: CASSNPRRAFF; DNA: TGTGCCAGCAGCAATCCCCGTCGGGCTTTCTTT
J: TRBJ2-3; D: -; V: TRBV7-8; size: -; CDR3: CASSLGAGALSTDTQYF; DNA: TGTGCCAGCAGCTTAGGAGCTGGGGCACTAAGCACAGATACGCAGTATTTT
J: TRBJ2-7; D: TRBD1; V: TRBV5-1; size: -; CDR3: CASSLEGAPGLYF; DNA: TGCGCCAGCAGCTTGGAGGGGGCCCCCGGACTGTACTTC
J: TRBJ1-5; D: -; V: TRBV19; size: -; CDR3: CASSPRTVTSNQPQHF; DNA: TGTGCCAGTAGTCCTCGGACTGTTACGAGCAATCAGCCCCAGCATTTT
J: TRBJ2-7; D: -; V: TRBV7-2; size: -; CDR3: CASQGTRKPYEQYF; DNA: TGTGCCAGCCAGGGAACCCGTAAGCCCTACGAGCAGTACTTC
J: TRBJ2-7; D: TRBD2; V: TRBV4-2; size: -; CDR3: CASSQGTTSGITYEQYF; DNA: TGTGCCAGCAGCCAAGGAACTACTAGCGGGATTACCTACGAGCAGTACTTC
J: TRBJ1-1; D: -; V: TRBV10-3; size: -; CDR3: CAISESQGFTEAFF; DNA: TGTGCCATCAGTGAGTCTCAGGGCTTCACTGAAGCTTTCTTT
J: TRBJ1-2; D: TRBD1; V: TRBV9; size: -; CDR3: CASSRDRGNYGYTF; DNA: TGTGCCAGCAGCAGAGACAGGGGGAACTATGGCTACACCTTC
J: TRBJ2-4; D: TRBD1; V: TRBV14; size: -; CDR3: CASSQATGKNIQYF; DNA: TGTGCCAGCAGCCAAGCGACAGGGAAAAACATTCAGTACTTC
J: TRBJ2-7; D: -; V: TRBV2; size: once; CDR3: CASSGLSWAEQYF; DNA: TGTGCCAGCAGTGGGCTTTCCTGGGCCGAGCAGTACTTC
J: TRBJ1-6; D: TRBD1; V: TRBV9; size: -; CDR3: CASSVGTGNSPLHF; DNA: TGTGCCAGCAGCGTGGGGACAGGGAATTCACCCCTCCACTTT
J: TRBJ2-5; D: -; V: TRBV11-2; size: -; CDR3: CASTQLGGALETQYF; DNA: TGTGCCAGCACCCAATTAGGGGGGGCCTTGGAGACCCAGTACTTC
J: TRBJ2-1; D: TRBD1; V: TRBV20-1; size: -; CDR3: CSVLTGTGEVF; DNA: TGCAGTGTTTTGACCGGGACAGGGGAAGTCTTC
J: TRBJ1-1; D: -; V: TRBV28; size: -; CDR3: CASISRGGFTEAFF; DNA: TGTGCCAGCATCTCCAGGGGAGGGTTCACTGAAGCTTTCTTT
J: TRBJ1-1; D: -; V: TRBV11-1; size: -; CDR3: CASSLGENTEAFF; DNA: TGTGCCAGCAGCTTAGGGGAGAACACTGAAGCTTTCTTT
J: TRBJ2-3; D: TRBD2; V: TRBV5-6; size: -; CDR3: CASSRGLADTDTQYF; DNA: TGTGCCAGCAGCCGCGGACTAGCGGACACAGATACGCAGTATTTT
J: TRBJ1-2; D: -; V: TRBV7-9; size: -; CDR3: CASSLAINEGGRDGYTF; DNA: TGTGCCAGCAGCTTAGCGATCAATGAGGGCGGTCGAGATGGCTACACCTTC
J: TRBJ1-5; D: -; V: TRBV7-9; size: -; CDR3: CASSQNDGYSNQPQHF; DNA: TGTGCCAGCAGTCAAAATGACGGCTATAGCAATCAGCCCCAGCATTTT
J: TRBJ1-1; D: -; V: TRBV18; size: few; CDR3: CASSQGWNTEAFF; DNA: TGTGCCAGCTCACAGGGGTGGAACACTGAAGCTTTCTTT
J: TRBJ2-1; D: TRBD2; V: TRBV18; size: -; CDR3: CASSPRGLANPYNEQFF; DNA: TGTGCCAGCTCACCACGGGGACTAGCGAACCCCTACAATGAGCAGTTCTTC
J: TRBJ1-3; D: -; V: TRBV7-2; size: -; CDR3: CASSLTPDGNTIYF; DNA: TGTGCCAGCAGCTTGACCCCCGATGGAAACACCATATATTTT
J: TRBJ1-2; D: -; V: TRBV28; size: -; CDR3: CASRLHEAGYGYTF; DNA: TGTGCCAGCAGATTGCACGAGGCCGGCTATGGCTACACCTTC
J: TRBJ2-2; D: TRBD1; V: TRBV7-3; size: few; CDR3: CASSPQGARVGELFF; DNA: TGTGCCAGCAGCCCACAGGGGGCGAGGGTCGGGGAGCTGTTTTTT
J: TRBJ2-1; D: -; V: TRBV4-2; size: once; CDR3: CASSQAYNRVSYNEQFF; DNA: TGTGCCAGCAGCCAAGCCTATAACAGGGTCTCCTACAATGAGCAGTTCTTC
J: TRBJ1-6; D: -; V: TRBV19; size: -; CDR3: CASSIGFNSPLHF; DNA: TGTGCCAGTAGTATCGGATTTAATTCACCCCTCCACTTT
J: TRBJ2-7; D: -; V: TRBV14; size: -; CDR3: CASSQFEVTEQYF; DNA: TGTGCCAGCAGCCAGTTCGAAGTTACCGAGCAGTACTTC